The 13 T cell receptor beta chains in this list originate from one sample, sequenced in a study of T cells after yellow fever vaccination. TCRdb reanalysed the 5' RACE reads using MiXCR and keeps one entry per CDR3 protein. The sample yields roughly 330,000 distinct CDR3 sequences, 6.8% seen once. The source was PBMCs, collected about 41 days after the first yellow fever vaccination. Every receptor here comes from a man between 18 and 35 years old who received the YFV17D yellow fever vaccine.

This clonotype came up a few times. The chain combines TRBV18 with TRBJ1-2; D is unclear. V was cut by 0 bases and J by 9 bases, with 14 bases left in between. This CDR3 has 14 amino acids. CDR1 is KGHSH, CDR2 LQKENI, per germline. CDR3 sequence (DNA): TGTGCCAGCTCACCACCGCGGTCGGGAGGAAGCTACACCTTC. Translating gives CASSPPRSGGSYTF.

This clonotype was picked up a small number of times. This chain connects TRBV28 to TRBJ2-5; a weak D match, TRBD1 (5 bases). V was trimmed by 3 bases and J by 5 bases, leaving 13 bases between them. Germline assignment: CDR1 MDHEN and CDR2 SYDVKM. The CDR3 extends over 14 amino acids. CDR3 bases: TGTGCCAGCAGTTTGGGGCAATCCTGGGAGACCCAGTACTTC. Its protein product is CASSLGQSWETQYF.

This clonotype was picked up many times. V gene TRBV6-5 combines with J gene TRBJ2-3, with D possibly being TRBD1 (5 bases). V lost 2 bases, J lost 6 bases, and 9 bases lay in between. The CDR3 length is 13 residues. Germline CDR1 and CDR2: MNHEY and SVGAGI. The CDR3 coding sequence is TGTGCCAGCAGTTACCCCCCAGGGGATACGCAGTATTTT. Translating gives CASSYPPGDTQYF.

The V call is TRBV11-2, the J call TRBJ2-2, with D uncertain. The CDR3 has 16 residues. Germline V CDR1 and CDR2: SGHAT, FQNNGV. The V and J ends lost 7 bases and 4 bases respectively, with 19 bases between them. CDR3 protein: CASIETPSFFTGELFF. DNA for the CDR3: TGTGCCAGCATCGAGACTCCGTCGTTCTTCACCGGGGAGCTGTTTTTT.

This CDR3 reads CASSLAQGNNEQFF. The DNA for the CDR3 is TGCGCCAGCAGCTTGGCACAGGGCAACAATGAGCAGTTCTTC. V usage is TRBV5-1 and J usage is TRBJ2-1, with D perhaps matching TRBD1 (6 bases). This CDR3 contains 14 residues. Germline V gene lookup returns CDR1 SGHRS and CDR2 YFSETQ. V was clipped by 0 bases and J by 5 bases, with 9 bases between them.

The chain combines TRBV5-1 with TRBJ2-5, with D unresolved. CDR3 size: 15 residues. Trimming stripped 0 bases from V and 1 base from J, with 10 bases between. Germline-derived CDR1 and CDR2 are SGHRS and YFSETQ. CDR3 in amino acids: CASSLDRGPQETQYF. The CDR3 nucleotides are TGCGCCAGCAGCTTGGACAGAGGACCCCAAGAGACCCAGTACTTC.

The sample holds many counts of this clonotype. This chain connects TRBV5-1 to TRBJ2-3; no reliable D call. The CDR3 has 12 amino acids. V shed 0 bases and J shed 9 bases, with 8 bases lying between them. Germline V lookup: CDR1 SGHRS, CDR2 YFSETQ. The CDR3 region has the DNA TGCGCCAGCAGCTTGGAAGTGGGGACGCAGTATTTT. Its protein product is CASSLEVGTQYF.

CDR3 coding DNA: TGTGCCAGCAAAACTGATCTAGCCAAAAACATTCAGTACTTC. Translating it yields CASKTDLAKNIQYF. The chain recombines TRBV6-2 or TRBV6-3 with TRBJ2-4; no definite D call. CDR1 MNHEY and CDR2 SVGEGT come from the germline V gene. Trimming cost V 7 bases and J 0 bases, with 10 bases left between them. The CDR3 is made up of 14 amino acids.

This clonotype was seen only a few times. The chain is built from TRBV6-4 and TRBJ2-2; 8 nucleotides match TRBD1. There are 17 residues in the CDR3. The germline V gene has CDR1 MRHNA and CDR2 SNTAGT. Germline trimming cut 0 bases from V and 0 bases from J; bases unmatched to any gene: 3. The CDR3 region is CASSDSSGGANTGELFF. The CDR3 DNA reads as TGTGCCAGCAGTGACTCATCAGGGGGCGCGAACACCGGGGAGCTGTTTTTT.

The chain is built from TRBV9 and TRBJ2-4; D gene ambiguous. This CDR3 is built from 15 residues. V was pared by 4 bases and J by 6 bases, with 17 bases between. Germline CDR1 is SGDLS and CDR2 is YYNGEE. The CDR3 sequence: CASSIGPAAGNIQYF. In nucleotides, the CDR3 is TGTGCCAGCAGCATCGGACCGGCCGCCGGAAACATTCAGTACTTC.

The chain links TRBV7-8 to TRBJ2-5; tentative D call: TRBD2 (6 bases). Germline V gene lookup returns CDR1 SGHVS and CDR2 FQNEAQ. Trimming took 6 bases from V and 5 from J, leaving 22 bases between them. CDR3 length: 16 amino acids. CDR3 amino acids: CASSWRRGLSQETQYF. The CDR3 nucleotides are TGTGCCAGCAGTTGGCGCCGGGGGTTGAGTCAGGAGACCCAGTACTTC.

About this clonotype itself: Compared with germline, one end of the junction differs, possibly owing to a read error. The DNA for the CDR3 is TGCTGTGCTAGAGATCTCAGGGTCGGGGACACCGGGGAGCTGTTTTTT. Protein product: CCARDLRVGDTGELFF. The rearrangement uses TRBV20-1 and TRBJ2-2; tentatively, D is TRBD1 or TRBD2 (5 bases each). The CDR3 totals 16 residues. Germline V gene sequence: CDR1 DFQATT, CDR2 SNEGSKA (reference sequence).

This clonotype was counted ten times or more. CDR3 bases: TGTGCCAGCAGCTTAGTCCGGCTAGCGGGCAATGAGCAGTTCTTC. As protein: CASSLVRLAGNEQFF. The V call is TRBV7-2, the J call TRBJ2-1; 8 nucleotides line up with TRBD2. Unmatched junction bases numbered 5, after V lost 1 base and J lost 6 bases. CDR1 and CDR2 from the germline V gene are SGHTA and FQGNSA. The CDR3 consists of 15 residues.